This T cell receptor beta chain was profiled in a study of blood T cell repertoires in COVID-19. Study-level information: Both acute and convalescent COVID-19 samples were obtained from the United States, Italy and Spain.

Authors' data handling: Amplified reference gene primers provided the basis for estimating nucleated cell counts. Measured with immunoSEQ multiplex PCR; TCRdb has only the in-frame clones, and not every one. For V, J and clone size, that table is used; D and trimming come from the DNA. The table includes some 190,000 clones, about 88% detected once. Germline CDR1 LGHDT, CDR2 YNNKEL (reference sequence). Trimming cost V 5 bases and J 6 bases; bases outside gene matches: 6. This CDR3 comprises 14 residues. Participant age was roughly 18 to 90 years, and participants resided in about 25 US areas. The sequencing sample was made of PBMCs or T cells enriched from blood (not recorded which). The genes are TRBV3-1 (or the pseudogene TRBV3-2) and TRBJ1-4; 7 bases agree with TRBD1. This clonotype was obtained from a woman aged 40 to 55 with acute COVID-19. The DNA of the CDR3 is TGTGCCAGCAGCGACAGGGATCTCCATGAAAAACTGTTTTTT. This sequence encodes CASSDRDLHEKLFF.